This TCR beta chain was sequenced for a study of blood T cell repertoires in COVID-19. In the study overall: Sites in the United States, Italy and Spain provided acute and convalescent COVID-19 samples.

Original processing methods: Amplified reference gene primers provided the basis for estimating nucleated cell counts. Assay: immunoSEQ multiplex PCR; the TCRdb copy retains only in-frame clones and omits some. That table gives V, J and clone size, and the DNA gave D and trimming. The sample consists of about 76,000 clones, approximately 84% of them appearing once. Sample: peripheral blood. This sequence originates from a man aged 55 to 70 with COVID-19, enrolled during active disease.

CDR3 sequence: CASRYTGTGGYEQYF. CDR3 bases: TGTGCCAGCAGATACACCGGGACAGGGGGCTACGAGCAGTACTTC. The chain is built from TRBV6-5 and TRBJ2-7; 11 bases agree with TRBD1. J gave up 3 bases and V 6 bases, and 7 bases lay outside the gene matches. Germline V gene sequence: CDR1 MNHEY, CDR2 SVGAGI. The CDR3 is made up of 15 amino acids.